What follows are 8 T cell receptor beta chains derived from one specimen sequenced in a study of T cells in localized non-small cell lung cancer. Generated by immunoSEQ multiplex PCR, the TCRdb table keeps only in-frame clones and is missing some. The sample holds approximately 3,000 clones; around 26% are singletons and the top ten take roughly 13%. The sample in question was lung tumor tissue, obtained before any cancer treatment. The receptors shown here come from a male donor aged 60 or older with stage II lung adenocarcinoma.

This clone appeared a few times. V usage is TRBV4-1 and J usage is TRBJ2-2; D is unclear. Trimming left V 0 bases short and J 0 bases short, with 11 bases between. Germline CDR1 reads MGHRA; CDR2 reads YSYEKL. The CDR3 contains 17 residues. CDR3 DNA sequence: TGCGCCAGCAGCCAAGATGGGGTGGTGTCGAACACCGGGGAGCTGTTTTTT. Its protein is CASSQDGVVSNTGELFF.

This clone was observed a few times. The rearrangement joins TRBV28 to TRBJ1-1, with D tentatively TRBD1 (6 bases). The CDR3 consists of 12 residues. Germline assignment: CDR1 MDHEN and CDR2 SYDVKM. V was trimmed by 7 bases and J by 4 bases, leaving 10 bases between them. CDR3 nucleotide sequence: TGTGCCAGCACCAGGGGCCCCACTGAAGCTTTCTTT. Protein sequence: CASTRGPTEAFF.

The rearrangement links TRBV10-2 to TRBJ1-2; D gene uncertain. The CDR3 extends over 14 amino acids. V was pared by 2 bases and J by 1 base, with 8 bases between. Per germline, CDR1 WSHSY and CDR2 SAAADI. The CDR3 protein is CASSEGRNNYGYTF. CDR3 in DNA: TGCGCCAGCAGTGAGGGGAGGAATAACTATGGCTACACCTTC.

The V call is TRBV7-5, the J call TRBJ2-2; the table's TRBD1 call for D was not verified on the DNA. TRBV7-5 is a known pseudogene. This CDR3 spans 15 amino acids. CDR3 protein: CASSYGQGHTGELFF. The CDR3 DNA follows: TGTGCCAGCAGCTATGGACAGGGGCACACCGGGGAGCTGTTTTTT.

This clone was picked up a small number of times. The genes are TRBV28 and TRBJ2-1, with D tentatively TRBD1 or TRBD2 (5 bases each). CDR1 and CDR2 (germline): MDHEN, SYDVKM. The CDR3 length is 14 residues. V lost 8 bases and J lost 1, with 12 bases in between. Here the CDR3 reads CASFPGRSYNEQFF. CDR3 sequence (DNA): TGTGCCAGCTTCCCGGGACGATCCTACAATGAGCAGTTCTTC.

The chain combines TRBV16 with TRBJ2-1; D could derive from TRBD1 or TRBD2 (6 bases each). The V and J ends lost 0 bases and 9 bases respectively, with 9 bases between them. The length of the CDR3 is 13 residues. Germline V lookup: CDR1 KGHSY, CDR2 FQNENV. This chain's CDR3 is CASSQSGGSEQFF. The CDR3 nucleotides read TGTGCCAGCAGCCAATCAGGGGGGAGTGAGCAGTTCTTC.

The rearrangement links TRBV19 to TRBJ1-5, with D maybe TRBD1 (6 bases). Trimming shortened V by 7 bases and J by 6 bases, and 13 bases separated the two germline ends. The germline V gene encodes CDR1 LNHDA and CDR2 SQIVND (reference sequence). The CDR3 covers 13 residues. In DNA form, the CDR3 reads TGTGCCAGTACCACAGGGTTAAGTCAGCCCCAGCATTTT. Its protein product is CASTTGLSQPQHF.

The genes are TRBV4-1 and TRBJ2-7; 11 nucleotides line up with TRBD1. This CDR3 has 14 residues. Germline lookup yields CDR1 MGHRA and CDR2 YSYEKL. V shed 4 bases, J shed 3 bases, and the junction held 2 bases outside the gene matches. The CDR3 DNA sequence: TGCGCCAGCAGCCGCGGGACAGGGGGCTACGAGCAGTACTTC. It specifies CASSRGTGGYEQYF.